The 21 T cell receptor beta chains below were found in one sample sequenced in a study of blood T cell repertoires in COVID-19. Measured with immunoSEQ multiplex PCR; TCRdb has only the in-frame clones, and not every one. The top ten hold 6% to 7.5% of the sample, which has 180,000 or so clones, around 83% seen once. The sequenced sample was peripheral blood. These receptors were obtained from a woman of 80 years or more in a cohort sampled during active or convalescent COVID-19.

This clone was counted only a few times. The chain is built from TRBV9 and TRBJ1-5, with D tentatively TRBD1 (5 bases). Germline loops: CDR1 SGDLS, CDR2 YYNGEE. The CDR3 totals 15 residues. The V end lost 0 bases, the J end lost 5 bases, and 12 bases lay between the germline ends. The CDR3 DNA reads as TGTGCCAGCAGCGTAGCCGGGGGATCTTATCAGCCCCAGCATTTT. Translated: CASSVAGGSYQPQHF.

The J gene is TRBJ2-3, the V gene TRBV4-1; weak D call: TRBD1 (5 bases). Germline V gives CDR1 MGHRA, CDR2 YSYEKL. Trimming stripped 4 bases from V and 6 bases from J, with 17 bases between. This CDR3 is built from 15 residues. The CDR3 sequence is CASSPLRVPGDTQYF. The CDR3 coding sequence is TGCGCCAGCAGCCCCCTACGAGTCCCAGGGGATACGCAGTATTTT.

V is TRBV4-1 and J is TRBJ1-2; possibly TRBD1 for D (6 bases). V lost 5 bases and J 2 bases, leaving 15 bases between the germline ends. The CDR3 is 15 residues long. Germline lookup yields CDR1 MGHRA and CDR2 YSYEKL. The CDR3: CASSGKGGANYGYTF. The CDR3 DNA reads as TGCGCCAGCAGCGGTAAGGGGGGGGCCAACTATGGCTACACCTTC.

The rearrangement joins TRBV2 to TRBJ1-5; 7 bases line up with TRBD1. Germline trimming cut 8 bases from V and 3 bases from J; bases unmatched to any gene: 4. The CDR3 runs 13 residues. Looked up from germline, CDR1 is SNHLY and CDR2 is FYNNEI. The DNA of the CDR3 is TGTGCCAGCGGGACAGCCAACAATCAGCCCCAGCATTTT. Protein sequence: CASGTANNQPQHF.

The chain employs TRBV6-6 and TRBJ2-6, with D tentatively TRBD2 (7 bases). The CDR3 runs 20 residues. Trimming pared 5 bases from V and 3 bases from J, leaving 26 bases between. CDR1 is MNHNY and CDR2 is SVGAGI in the germline V gene (reference sequence). CDR3: CASSQTGRGGWLSGANVLTF. The CDR3 DNA is TGTGCCAGCAGTCAAACAGGGCGGGGAGGGTGGTTGAGTGGGGCCAACGTCCTGACTTTC.

This chain links TRBV24-1 with TRBJ2-2, with 11 bases that match TRBD1. The CDR3 is 18 amino acids. Germline V lookup: CDR1 KGHDR, CDR2 SFDVKD. The J segment lost 7 bases and the V segment lost 3 bases, leaving 12 bases of the junction unmatched. CDR3 loop: CATSDAGTGGSWVGELFF. CDR3 in DNA: TGTGCCACCAGTGATGCCGGGACAGGGGGATCTTGGGTCGGGGAGCTGTTTTTT.

V and J are TRBV5-1 and TRBJ1-4, with a possible D match to TRBD1 (5 bases). This CDR3 is built from 16 residues. The V gene's germline CDR1 is SGHRS and CDR2 YFSETQ. Trimming shortened V by 7 bases and J by 0 bases, and 16 bases separated the two germline ends. The chain's CDR3 is CASAPVGGSTNEKLFF. The CDR3 DNA follows: TGCGCCAGCGCCCCGGTGGGGGGATCAACTAATGAAAAACTGTTTTTT.

The rearrangement links TRBV3-1 (or the pseudogene TRBV3-2) to TRBJ2-5; the match to TRBD2 covers 10 bases. CDR1 and CDR2 from the germline V gene are LGHDT and YNNKEL (reference sequence). The junction had 8 bases not matched to a gene; V was cut back by 3 bases and J by 1 base. The CDR3 sequence is 17 residues long. CDR3 in amino acids: CASSHLLAGDIQETQYF. CDR3 nucleotide sequence: TGTGCCAGCAGCCACCTTCTAGCGGGGGACATCCAAGAGACCCAGTACTTC.

The chain carries TRBV4-1 and TRBJ2-7, with 7 nucleotides matching TRBD1. This CDR3 comprises 16 residues. The germline V gene encodes CDR1 MGHRA and CDR2 YSYEKL. V trimming: 0 bases; J trimming: 2 bases; junction bases outside the gene matches: 7. CDR3 in DNA: TGCGCCAGCAGCCAAGAAGGGACAGCCGTAGCCTACGAGCAGTACTTC. Amino acid sequence: CASSQEGTAVAYEQYF.

This chain joins TRBV7-6 and TRBJ1-1; TRBD1 aligns across 7 bases. V dropped 3 bases and J dropped 5; count of bases not matched to a gene: 3. The CDR3 is made up of 13 amino acids. Germline V CDR1 and CDR2: SGHVS, FNYEAQ. CDR3 protein: CASSFTGDTEAFF. The CDR3 DNA follows: TGTGCCAGCAGCTTTACAGGGGATACTGAAGCTTTCTTT.

CDR3 DNA sequence: TGCGCCAGCAGCTTGCAGGGGCATAATTCACCCCTCCACTTT. The encoded protein is CASSLQGHNSPLHF. The rearrangement joins TRBV5-1 to TRBJ1-6; a possible D gene is TRBD1 (6 bases). The CDR3 loop spans 14 amino acids. CDR1 and CDR2 from the germline V gene are SGHRS and YFSETQ. The V gene lost 1 base and the J gene lost 5 bases, with 7 bases spanning the gap.

The V call is TRBV4-1, the J call TRBJ2-3, with 15 nucleotides matching TRBD2. Per the germline V gene, CDR1 is MGHRA and CDR2 is YSYEKL. V lost 4 bases to trimming and J lost 4 bases; unmatched junction nucleotides: 3. The CDR3 consists of 16 residues. The CDR3 nucleotides are TGCGCCAGCAGCCGAGGACTAGCGGGGGGGGCAGATACGCAGTATTTT. Its translation is CASSRGLAGGADTQYF.

The DNA of the CDR3 is TGTGCCAGCAGCGAGGGACTAGCGGGGGGGCGGTACGAGCAGTACTTC. Residues: CASSEGLAGGRYEQYF. The V and J genes are TRBV9 and TRBJ2-7; 16 nucleotides agree with TRBD2. With V trimmed by 3 bases and J by 4 bases, 4 bases remained unmatched. The germline CDR1 and CDR2 sequences are SGDLS and YYNGEE. The CDR3 has 16 residues.

V is TRBV4-1 and J is TRBJ1-5, with D tentatively TRBD1 (5 bases). V was trimmed by 6 bases and J by 6 bases, leaving 15 bases between them. The CDR3 loop spans 14 amino acids. From germline, CDR1 is MGHRA and CDR2 YSYEKL. In DNA form, the CDR3 reads TGCGCCAGCAGACCCTCTACCGGGGGTCAGCCCCAGCATTTT. Translating gives CASRPSTGGQPQHF.

This clone was observed once. The J gene is TRBJ2-2, the V gene TRBV7-8; 8 positions match TRBD2. V lost 8 bases and J lost 4; bases outside the gene matches: 6. The CDR3 is 14 residues long. Germline CDR1 and CDR2: SGHVS and FQNEAQ. In DNA form, the CDR3 reads TGTGCCAGCGCATTCGGGGGGGGCACCGGGGAGCTGTTTTTT. It codes for CASAFGGGTGELFF.

The CDR3 sequence: CASSPLDRVQTQYF. The CDR3 DNA is TGCGCCAGCAGCCCGCTGGACAGGGTTCAGACCCAGTACTTC. The rearrangement links TRBV5-1 to TRBJ2-5; 8 bases map to TRBD1. This CDR3 has 14 residues. Germline V CDR1 and CDR2: SGHRS, YFSETQ. With V trimmed by 4 bases and J by 6 bases, 8 bases remained unmatched. Looking up the rest from reference TRBV5-1 and TRBJ2-5 gives the full variable domain: KAGVTQTPRYLIKTRGQQVTLSCSPISGHRSVSWYQQTPGQGLQFLFEYFSETQRNKGNFPGRFSGRQFSNSRSEMNVSTLELGDSALYLCASSPLDRVQTQYFGPGTRLLVL.

CDR3 region: CATRSTPKAEAFF. Here the CDR3 DNA reads TGTGCCACAAGGAGCACCCCAAAGGCCGAAGCTTTCTTT. V is TRBV11-2 and J is TRBJ1-1; D ambiguous. The V end lost 10 bases, the J end lost 8 bases, and 20 bases lay between the germline ends. CDR1 and CDR2 from the germline V gene are SGHAT and FQNNGV. The CDR3 sequence is 13 residues long.

This clone was observed once. V and J are TRBV2 and TRBJ1-5; TRBD1 might be the D (5 bases). CDR1 and CDR2 (germline): SNHLY, FYNNEI. V gave up 7 bases and J gave up 0 bases, with 13 bases separating them. The CDR3 length is 15 residues. CDR3 amino acids: CASTDQTVSNQPQHF. In DNA, the CDR3 is TGTGCCAGCACCGATCAGACAGTTAGCAATCAGCCCCAGCATTTT.

Judged by abundance, this clone is medium-sized. The CDR3: CAWSVPPQGNQPQHF. CDR3 nucleotides: TGTGCCTGGAGTGTACCCCCCCAGGGCAATCAGCCCCAGCATTTT. The chain carries TRBV30 and TRBJ1-5, with unresolved D. The V gene's germline CDR1 is GTSNPN and CDR2 SVGIG (reference sequence). Trimming cost V 0 bases and J 2 bases, with 11 bases left between them. The CDR3 is made up of 15 amino acids.

This clone was picked up a small number of times. The CDR3 loop is CASSFSFGLAGGTYEQYF. The CDR3 nucleotides are TGTGCCAGCAGCTTCTCCTTTGGACTAGCGGGGGGCACCTACGAGCAGTACTTC. The chain joins TRBV7-6 to TRBJ2-7; 14 bases fit TRBD2. With 3 bases clipped from V and 2 bases from J, the junction kept 9 bases outside the gene matches. The CDR3 totals 18 residues. The V gene's germline CDR1 is SGHVS and CDR2 FNYEAQ. Full variable domain (remainder filled in from reference TRBV7-6 and TRBJ2-7): GAGVSQSPRYKVTKRGQDVALRCDPISGHVSLYWYRQALGQGPEFLTYFNYEAQQDKSGLPNDRFSAERPEGSISTLTIQRTEQRDSAMYRCASSFSFGLAGGTYEQYFGPGTRLTVT.

The CDR3: CASSEFRASGSDTQYF. The CDR3 DNA sequence: TGCGCCAGCAGTGAGTTTCGGGCTAGCGGGTCGGATACGCAGTATTTT. The chain employs TRBV10-1 and TRBJ2-3; 8 bases fit TRBD2. This CDR3 spans 16 amino acids. V shed 1 base, J shed 6 bases, and the junction held 9 bases outside the gene matches. From germline, CDR1 is WNHNN and CDR2 SYGVQD (reference sequence).